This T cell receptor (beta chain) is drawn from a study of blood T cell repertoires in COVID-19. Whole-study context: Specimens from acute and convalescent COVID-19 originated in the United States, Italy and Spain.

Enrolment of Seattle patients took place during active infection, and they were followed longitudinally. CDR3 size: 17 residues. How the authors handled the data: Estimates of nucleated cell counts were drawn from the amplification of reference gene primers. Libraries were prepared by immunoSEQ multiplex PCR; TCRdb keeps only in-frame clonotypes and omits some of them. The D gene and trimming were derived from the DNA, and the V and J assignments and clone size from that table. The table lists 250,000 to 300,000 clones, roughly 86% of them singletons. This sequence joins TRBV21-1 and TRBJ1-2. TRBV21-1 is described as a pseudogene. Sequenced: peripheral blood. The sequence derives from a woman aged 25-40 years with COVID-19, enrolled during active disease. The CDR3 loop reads CASPRASDHLASYGYTF. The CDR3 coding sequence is TGTGCCAGCCCGCGAGCGAGCGACCACCTTGCTAGCTATGGCTACACCTTC.